The clone carrying this T cell receptor beta chain was seen repeatedly, ten times or more. Its antigen is currently unknown. There are 14 residues in the CDR3. Germline V CDR1 and CDR2: LGHDT, YNNKEL (reference sequence). V dropped 4 bases and J dropped 2 bases, with 9 bases sitting between them. This entry comes from a study of T cells in Graves' hyperthyroidism and ophthalmopathy. Study findings and constraints: By a 13 V-J model, ophthalmopathy was set apart from stable hyperthyroidism.

TCR beta CDR3 regions were amplified from RNA transcripts. HTBI primers drove first-round RT-PCR of the TCR CDR3. TCRdb re-analysed the multiplex PCR reads in MiXCR, keeping a single row per CDR3 protein. The sample lists about 560,000 distinct CDR3 sequences, 16% occurring once. Stable Graves' hyperthyroidism meant no ophthalmopathy progression within 18 months. Patients were excluded for uncontrolled infection, other autoimmune disease, pregnancy or lactation. 10 ml fresh peripheral blood yielded the PBMCs. The rearrangement uses TRBV3-1 and TRBJ2-1; D is undetermined. The sequence was obtained from a woman aged 18-29 years with Graves' hyperthyroidism. Source material: blood. This chain's CDR3 is CASSLPGAYNEQFF. The CDR3 DNA sequence: TGTGCCAGCAGCCTCCCTGGGGCCTACAATGAGCAGTTCTTC.